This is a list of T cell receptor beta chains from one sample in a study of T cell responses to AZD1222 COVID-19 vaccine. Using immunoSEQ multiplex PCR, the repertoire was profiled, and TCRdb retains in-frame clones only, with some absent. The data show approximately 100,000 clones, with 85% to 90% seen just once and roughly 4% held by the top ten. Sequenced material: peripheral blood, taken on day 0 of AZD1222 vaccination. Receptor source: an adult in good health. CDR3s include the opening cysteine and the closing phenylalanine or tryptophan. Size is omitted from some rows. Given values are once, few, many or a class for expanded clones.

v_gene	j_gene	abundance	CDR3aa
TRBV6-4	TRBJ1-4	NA	CASSTEGGSEKLFF
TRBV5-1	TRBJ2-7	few	CATSDSSYEQYF
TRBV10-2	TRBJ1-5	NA	CASSEGPNQPQHF
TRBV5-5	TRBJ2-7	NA	CASSSPDRDEQYF
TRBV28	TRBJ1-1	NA	CASSLGRQIREAFF
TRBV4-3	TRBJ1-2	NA	CASSQVGALAYGYTF
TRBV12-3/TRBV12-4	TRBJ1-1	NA	CASSFWGTEAFF
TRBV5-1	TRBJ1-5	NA	CASSLDPGTGVQPQHF
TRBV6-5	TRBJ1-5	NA	CASSYGAGSPQHF
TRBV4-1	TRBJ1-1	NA	CASSLRDINTEAFF
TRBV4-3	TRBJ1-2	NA	CASSQDYRGGGSYTF
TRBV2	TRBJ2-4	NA	CASRRGLAGGAKNIQYF
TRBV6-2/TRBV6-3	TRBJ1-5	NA	CASSPINRGRHQPQHF
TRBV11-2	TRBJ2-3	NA	CASSLDSDTQYF
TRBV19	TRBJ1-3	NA	CASGRASSGNTIYF
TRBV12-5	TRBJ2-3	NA	CASGGTGGRTDTQYF
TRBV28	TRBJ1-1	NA	CASSPTGAGGEAFF
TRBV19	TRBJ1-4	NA	CASSPTIQGATNEKLFF
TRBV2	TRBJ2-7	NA	CASRGTSGGYEQYF
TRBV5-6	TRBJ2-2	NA	CASSSRDRGPTGELFF
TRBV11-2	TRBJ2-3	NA	CASSLGGRSTDTQYF
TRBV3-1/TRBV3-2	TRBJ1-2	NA	CASSQKSGIKHTF
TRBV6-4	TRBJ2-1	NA	CASSQMGQGADEQFF
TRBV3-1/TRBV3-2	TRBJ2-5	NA	CASSQRRGSGGPSRTQYF